This note documents a single TCR beta chain sequence. Its cognate antigen is unknown. This entry belongs to a study of T cell responses to AZD1222 COVID-19 vaccine. Findings and caveats of the study: Possibly, clonal diversity was underestimated; donors were largely white British and included more females.

This CDR3 is built from 13 residues. The germline gives CDR1 KGHSH, CDR2 LQKENI. Trimming stripped 5 bases from V and 1 base from J, with 8 bases between. Here immunoSEQ multiplex PCR was the method, and the copy in TCRdb shows in-frame clones only, minus some. The data contain about 78,000 clones, 90% of them singletons. The V gene is TRBV18, the J gene TRBJ1-1, with D unclear. The receptor was isolated from an adult who received the AZD1222 COVID-19 vaccine. The sample consisted of peripheral blood, taken 28 days after the second AZD1222 dose. The CDR3: CASSTMGNTEAFF. For the CDR3, the DNA is TGTGCCAGCTCAACGATGGGGAACACTGAAGCTTTCTTT.